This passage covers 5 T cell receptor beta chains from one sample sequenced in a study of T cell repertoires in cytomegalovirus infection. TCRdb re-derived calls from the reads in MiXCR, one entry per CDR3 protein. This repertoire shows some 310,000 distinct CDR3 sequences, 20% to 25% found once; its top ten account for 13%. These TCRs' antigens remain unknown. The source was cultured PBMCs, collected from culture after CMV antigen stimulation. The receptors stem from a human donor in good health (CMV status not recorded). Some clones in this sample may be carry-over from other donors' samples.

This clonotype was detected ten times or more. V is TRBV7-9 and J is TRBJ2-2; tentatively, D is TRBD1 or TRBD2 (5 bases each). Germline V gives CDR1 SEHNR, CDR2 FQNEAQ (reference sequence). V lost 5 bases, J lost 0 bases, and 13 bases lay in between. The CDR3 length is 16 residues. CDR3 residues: CASSRRTGPNTGELFF. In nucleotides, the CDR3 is TGTGCCAGCAGCCGCCGGACGGGGCCGAACACCGGGGAGCTGTTTTTT.

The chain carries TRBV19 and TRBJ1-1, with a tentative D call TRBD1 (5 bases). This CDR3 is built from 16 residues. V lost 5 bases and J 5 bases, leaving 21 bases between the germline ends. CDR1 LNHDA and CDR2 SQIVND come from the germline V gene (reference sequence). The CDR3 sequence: CASSRDLGEGNTEAFF. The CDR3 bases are TGTGCCAGTAGTCGGGATTTAGGGGAGGGCAATACTGAAGCTTTCTTT.

CDR3 amino acids: CSVGQGSFGYTF. As DNA, the CDR3 is TGCAGCGTTGGACAGGGCTCGTTTGGCTACACCTTC. The rearrangement joins TRBV29-1 to TRBJ1-2, with 7 bases aligning to TRBD1. V shed 4 bases and J 7 bases; nucleotides not matched to a gene: 6. Germline V CDR1 and CDR2: SQVTM, ANQGSEA. The CDR3 has 12 amino acids.

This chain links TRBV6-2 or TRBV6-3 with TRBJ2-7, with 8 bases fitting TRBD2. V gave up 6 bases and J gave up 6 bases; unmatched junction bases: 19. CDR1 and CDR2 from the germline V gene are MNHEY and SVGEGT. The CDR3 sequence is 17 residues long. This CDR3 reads CASRTRFLAGAVREQYF. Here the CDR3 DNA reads TGTGCCAGCAGGACACGATTTCTAGCGGGCGCTGTCCGCGAGCAGTACTTC.

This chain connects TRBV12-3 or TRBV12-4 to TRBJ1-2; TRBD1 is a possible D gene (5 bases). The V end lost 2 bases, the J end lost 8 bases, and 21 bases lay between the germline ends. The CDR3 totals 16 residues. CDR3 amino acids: CASSLTSLGGTDGYTF. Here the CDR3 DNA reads TGTGCCAGCAGTTTAACGTCTCTGGGAGGGACTGACGGCTACACCTTC.